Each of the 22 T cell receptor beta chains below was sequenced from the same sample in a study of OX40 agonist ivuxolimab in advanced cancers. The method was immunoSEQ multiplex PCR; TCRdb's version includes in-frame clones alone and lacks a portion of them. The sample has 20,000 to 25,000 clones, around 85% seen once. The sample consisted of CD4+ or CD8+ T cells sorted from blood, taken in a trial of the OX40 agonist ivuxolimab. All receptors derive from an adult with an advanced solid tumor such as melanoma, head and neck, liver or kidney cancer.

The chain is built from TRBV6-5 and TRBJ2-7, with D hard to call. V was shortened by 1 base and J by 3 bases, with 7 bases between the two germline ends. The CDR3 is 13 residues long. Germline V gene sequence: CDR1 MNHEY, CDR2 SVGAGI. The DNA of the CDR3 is TGTGCCAGCAGTTACTGGTTAAACTACGAGCAGTACTTC. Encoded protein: CASSYWLNYEQYF.

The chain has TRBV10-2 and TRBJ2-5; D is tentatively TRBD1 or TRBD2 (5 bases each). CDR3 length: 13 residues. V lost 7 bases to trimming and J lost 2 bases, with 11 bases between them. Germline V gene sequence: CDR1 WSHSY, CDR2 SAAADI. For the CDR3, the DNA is TGCGCCAGCATCGGGACGGGGCAAGAGACCCAGTACTTC. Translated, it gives CASIGTGQETQYF.

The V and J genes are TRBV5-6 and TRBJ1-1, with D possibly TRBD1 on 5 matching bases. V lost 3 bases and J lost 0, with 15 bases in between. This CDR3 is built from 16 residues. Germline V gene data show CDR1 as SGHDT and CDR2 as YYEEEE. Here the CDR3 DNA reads TGTGCCAGCAGCTGGGGCGTCAGAAAGATGAACACTGAAGCTTTCTTT. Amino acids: CASSWGVRKMNTEAFF.

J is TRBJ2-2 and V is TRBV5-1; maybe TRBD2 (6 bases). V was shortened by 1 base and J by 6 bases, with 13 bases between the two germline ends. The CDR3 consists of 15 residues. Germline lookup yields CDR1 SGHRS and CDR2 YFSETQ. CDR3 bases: TGCGCCAGCAGCTTGTTGGCTAGCGTCTCCGGGGAGCTGTTTTTT. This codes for CASSLLASVSGELFF. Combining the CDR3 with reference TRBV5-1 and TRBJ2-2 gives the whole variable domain KAGVTQTPRYLIKTRGQQVTLSCSPISGHRSVSWYQQTPGQGLQFLFEYFSETQRNKGNFPGRFSGRQFSNSRSEMNVSTLELGDSALYLCASSLLASVSGELFFGEGSRLTVL.

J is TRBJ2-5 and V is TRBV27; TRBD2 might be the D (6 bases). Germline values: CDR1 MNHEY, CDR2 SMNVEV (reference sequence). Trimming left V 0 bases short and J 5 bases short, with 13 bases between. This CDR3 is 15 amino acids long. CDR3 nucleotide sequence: TGTGCCAGCAGTTTATCAGGCGGGGCGCGGGAGACCCAGTACTTC. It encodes CASSLSGGARETQYF.

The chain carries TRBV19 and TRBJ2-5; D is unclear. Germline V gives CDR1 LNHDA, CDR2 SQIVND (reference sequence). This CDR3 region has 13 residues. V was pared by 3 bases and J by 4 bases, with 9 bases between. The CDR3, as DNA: TGTGCCAGTAGTATCGTTGATTTAGAGACCCAGTACTTC. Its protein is CASSIVDLETQYF.

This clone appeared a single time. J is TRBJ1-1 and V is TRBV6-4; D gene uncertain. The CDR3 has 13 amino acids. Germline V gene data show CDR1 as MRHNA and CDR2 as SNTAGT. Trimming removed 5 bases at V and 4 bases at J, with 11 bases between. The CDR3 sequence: CASSLGEITEAFF. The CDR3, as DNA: TGTGCCAGCAGTCTCGGGGAGATCACTGAAGCTTTCTTT.

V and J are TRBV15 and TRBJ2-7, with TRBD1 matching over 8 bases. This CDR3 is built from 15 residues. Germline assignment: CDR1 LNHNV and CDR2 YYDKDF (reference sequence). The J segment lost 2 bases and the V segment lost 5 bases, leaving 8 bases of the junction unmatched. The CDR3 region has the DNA TGTGCCACCAGCGGGATTACAGGGGGTGCCTACGAGCAGTACTTC. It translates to CATSGITGGAYEQYF.

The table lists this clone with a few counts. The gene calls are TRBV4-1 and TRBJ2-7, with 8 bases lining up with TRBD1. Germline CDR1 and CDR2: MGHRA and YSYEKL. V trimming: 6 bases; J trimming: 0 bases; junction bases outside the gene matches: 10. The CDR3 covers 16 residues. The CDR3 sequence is CASSRGQVGSSYEQYF. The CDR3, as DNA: TGCGCCAGCAGTCGGGGACAGGTCGGGAGCTCCTACGAGCAGTACTTC.

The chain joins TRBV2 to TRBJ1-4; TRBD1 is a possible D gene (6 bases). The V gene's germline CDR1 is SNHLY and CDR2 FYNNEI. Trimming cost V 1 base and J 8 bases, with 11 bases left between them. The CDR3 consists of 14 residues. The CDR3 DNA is TGTGCCAGCAGTGAAGACAGGGTTTTCGAAAAACTGTTTTTT. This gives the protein CASSEDRVFEKLFF.

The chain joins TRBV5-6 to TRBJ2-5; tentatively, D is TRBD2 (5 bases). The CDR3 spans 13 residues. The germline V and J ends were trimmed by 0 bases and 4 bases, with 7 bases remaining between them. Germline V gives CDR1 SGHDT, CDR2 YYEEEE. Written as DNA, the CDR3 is TGTGCCAGCAGCTTGGGAGGGAGAGAGACCCAGTACTTC. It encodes CASSLGGRETQYF.

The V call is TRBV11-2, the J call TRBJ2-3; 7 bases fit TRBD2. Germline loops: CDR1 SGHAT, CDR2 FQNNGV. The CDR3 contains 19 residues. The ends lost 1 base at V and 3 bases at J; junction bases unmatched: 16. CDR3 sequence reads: CASSLVGNYWRERTDTQYF. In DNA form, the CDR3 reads TGTGCCAGCAGCTTAGTGGGTAACTACTGGCGGGAGAGGACAGATACGCAGTATTTT.

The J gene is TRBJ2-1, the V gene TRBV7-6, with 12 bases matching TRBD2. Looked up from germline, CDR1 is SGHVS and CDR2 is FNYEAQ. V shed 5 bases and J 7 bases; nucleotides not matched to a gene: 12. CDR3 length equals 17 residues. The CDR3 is CASSDDKTSGSWNEQFF. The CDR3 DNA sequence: TGTGCCAGCAGCGATGACAAGACTAGCGGGAGTTGGAATGAGCAGTTCTTC. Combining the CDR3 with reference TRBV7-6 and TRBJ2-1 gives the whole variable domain GAGVSQSPRYKVTKRGQDVALRCDPISGHVSLYWYRQALGQGPEFLTYFNYEAQQDKSGLPNDRFSAERPEGSISTLTIQRTEQRDSAMYRCASSDDKTSGSWNEQFFGPGTRLTVL.

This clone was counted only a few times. CDR3 protein: CASSLGAGGPYNEQFF. The CDR3 nucleotides read TGTGCCAGCAGCTTGGGCGCGGGAGGGCCCTACAATGAGCAGTTCTTC. The rearrangement links TRBV4-2 to TRBJ2-1; the match to TRBD2 covers 9 bases. This CDR3 has 16 residues. Germline CDR1 reads LGHNA; CDR2 reads YNFKEQ. J lost 2 bases, V lost 5 bases, and 7 bases had no gene match.

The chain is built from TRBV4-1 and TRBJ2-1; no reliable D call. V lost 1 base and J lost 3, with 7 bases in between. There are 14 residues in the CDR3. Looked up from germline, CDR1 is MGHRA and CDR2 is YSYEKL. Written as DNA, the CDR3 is TGCGCCAGCAGCCAAGTAGGGTTCTACAATGAGCAGTTCTTC. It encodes CASSQVGFYNEQFF.

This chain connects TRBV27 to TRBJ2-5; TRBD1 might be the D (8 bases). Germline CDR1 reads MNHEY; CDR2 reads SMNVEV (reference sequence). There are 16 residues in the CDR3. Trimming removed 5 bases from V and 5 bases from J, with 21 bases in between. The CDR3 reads CASSGTGARGSETQYF. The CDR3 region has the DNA TGTGCCAGCAGTGGGACAGGTGCGCGGGGGAGTGAGACCCAGTACTTC.

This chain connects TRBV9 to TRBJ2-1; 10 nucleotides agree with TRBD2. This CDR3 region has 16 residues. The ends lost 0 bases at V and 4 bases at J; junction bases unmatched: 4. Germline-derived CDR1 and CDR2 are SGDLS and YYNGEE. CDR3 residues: CASSVDSGRGYNEQFF. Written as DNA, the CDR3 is TGTGCCAGCAGCGTAGACAGCGGGAGGGGTTACAATGAGCAGTTCTTC.

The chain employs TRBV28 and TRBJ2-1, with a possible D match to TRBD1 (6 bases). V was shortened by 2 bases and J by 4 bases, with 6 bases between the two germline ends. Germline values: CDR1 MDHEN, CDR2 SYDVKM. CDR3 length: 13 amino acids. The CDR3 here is CASSLGQYNEQFF. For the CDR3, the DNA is TGTGCCAGCAGTTTAGGACAGTACAATGAGCAGTTCTTC.

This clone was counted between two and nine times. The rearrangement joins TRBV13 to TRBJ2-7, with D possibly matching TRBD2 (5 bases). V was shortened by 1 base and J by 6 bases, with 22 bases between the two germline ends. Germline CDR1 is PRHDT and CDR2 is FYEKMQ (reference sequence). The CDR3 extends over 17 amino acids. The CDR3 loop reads CASSLERGRTGLGEQYF. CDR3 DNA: TGTGCCAGCAGCTTAGAACGCGGGCGGACGGGATTAGGCGAGCAGTACTTC.

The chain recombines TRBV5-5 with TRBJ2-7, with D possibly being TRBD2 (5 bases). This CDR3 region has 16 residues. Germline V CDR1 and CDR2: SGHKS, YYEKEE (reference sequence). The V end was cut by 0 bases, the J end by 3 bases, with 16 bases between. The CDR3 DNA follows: TGTGCCAGCAGCTTGGAGTGGGGTGCGGGCGGCTACGAGCAGTACTTC. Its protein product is CASSLEWGAGGYEQYF. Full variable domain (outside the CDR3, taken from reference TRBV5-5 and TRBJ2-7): DAGVTQSPTHLIKTRGQQVTLRCSPISGHKSVSWYQQVLGQGPQFIFQYYEKEERGRGNFPDRFSARQFPNYSSELNVNALLLGDSALYLCASSLEWGAGGYEQYFGPGTRLTVT.

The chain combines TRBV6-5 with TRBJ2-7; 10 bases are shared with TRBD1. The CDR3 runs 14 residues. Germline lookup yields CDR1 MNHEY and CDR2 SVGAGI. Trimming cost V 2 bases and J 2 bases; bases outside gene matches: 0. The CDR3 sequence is CASSYGQGAYEQYF. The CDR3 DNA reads TGTGCCAGCAGTTACGGACAGGGGGCCTACGAGCAGTACTTC.

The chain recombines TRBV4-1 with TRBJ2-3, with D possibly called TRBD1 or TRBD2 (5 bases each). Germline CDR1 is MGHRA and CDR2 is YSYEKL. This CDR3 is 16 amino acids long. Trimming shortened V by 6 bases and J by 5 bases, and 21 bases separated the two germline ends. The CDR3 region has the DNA TGCGCCAGCAGACACCGCTCTGGGGGAGAAGGAGATACGCAGTATTTT. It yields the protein CASRHRSGGEGDTQYF.